This T cell receptor (beta chain) was sequenced during a study of OX40 agonist ivuxolimab in advanced cancers. This CDR3 has 14 amino acids. V was clipped by 0 bases and J by 11 bases, with 16 bases between them. Germline loops: CDR1 LGHNA, CDR2 YNFKEQ. Assay: immunoSEQ multiplex PCR; the TCRdb copy retains only in-frame clones and omits some. The sample includes about 66,000 clones, about 84% seen only once; the top ten take roughly 0.69%. The sequencing here drew on CD4+ or CD8+ T cells sorted from blood, taken in a trial of the OX40 agonist ivuxolimab. This clonotype was obtained from an adult with an advanced solid tumor such as melanoma, head and neck, liver or kidney cancer. The V and J genes are TRBV4-2 and TRBJ1-1, with unresolved D. The CDR3 region has the DNA TGTGCCAGCAGCCAAGATAAGGGCTGGGGAAGGGCTTTCTTT. It encodes CASSQDKGWGRAFF.